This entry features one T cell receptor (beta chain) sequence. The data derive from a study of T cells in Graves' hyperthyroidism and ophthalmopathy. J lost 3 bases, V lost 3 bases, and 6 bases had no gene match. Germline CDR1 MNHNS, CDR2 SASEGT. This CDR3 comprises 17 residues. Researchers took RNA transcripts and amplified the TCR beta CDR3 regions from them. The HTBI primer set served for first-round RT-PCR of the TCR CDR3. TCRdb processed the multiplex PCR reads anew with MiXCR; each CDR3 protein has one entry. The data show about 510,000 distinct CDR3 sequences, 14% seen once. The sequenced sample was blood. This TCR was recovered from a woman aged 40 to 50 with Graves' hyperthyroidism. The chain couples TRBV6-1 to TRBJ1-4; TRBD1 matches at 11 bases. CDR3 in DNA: TGTGCCAGCAGTGAGGACAGGGGGCTAATAGCTAATGAAAAACTGTTTTTT. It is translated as CASSEDRGLIANEKLFF.